Following are 10 T cell receptor beta chains from one sample sequenced in a study of T cell repertoires in cytomegalovirus infection. TCRdb redid the calling of the reads with MiXCR, one entry per CDR3 protein. This table has more than 350,000 distinct CDR3 sequences, 30% to 40% appearing once. The sample comprised PBMCs. Every receptor here comes from a human donor in good health (CMV status not recorded). Some clones in this sample may be carry-over from other donors' samples.

This clonotype has a count of ten or more. This chain connects TRBV11-1 to TRBJ2-7, with 9 positions matching TRBD1. CDR3 length equals 16 residues. CDR1 is SGHAT, CDR2 FQDESV, per germline (reference sequence). Trimming at V came to 1 base and at J to 0 bases, leaving 4 bases not matched to a gene. As DNA, the CDR3 is TGTGCCAGCAGCTTAGAAGGGACAGGGACCTCCTACGAGCAGTACTTC. It is translated as CASSLEGTGTSYEQYF.

This clonotype was recorded at least ten times. The CDR3 here is CASANYSNQPQHF. CDR3 bases: TGTGCCAGCGCGAATTATAGCAATCAGCCCCAGCATTTT. The J gene is TRBJ1-5, the V gene TRBV7-2; D not certain. V lost 8 bases to trimming and J lost 0 bases, with 8 bases between them. In germline, CDR1 is SGHTA, CDR2 FQGNSA. CDR3 length: 13 residues.

The table lists this clonotype with many counts. The chain uses TRBV7-6 and TRBJ2-3, with 8 bases lining up with TRBD2. This CDR3 has 14 amino acids. Per germline, CDR1 SGHVS and CDR2 FNYEAQ. Losses at the gene ends were 1 base for V and 5 bases for J; bases not matched to a gene: 2. In DNA form, the CDR3 reads TGTGCCAGCAGCTTAGGGAGCGGGGGAGATACGCAGTATTTT. This encodes CASSLGSGGDTQYF.

About this clonotype: At one end, the junction sequence differs from germline, possibly due to a read error. The chain links TRBV5-4 to TRBJ2-3; 7 nucleotides line up with TRBD1. Germline CDR1 and CDR2: SGHNT and YYREEE (reference sequence). The CDR3 is 17 residues long. This chain's CDR3 is CASSLGTGYRRSDPQYF. The CDR3, as DNA: TGTGCCAGCAGCTTGGGGACAGGTTACCGGCGATCAGATCCGCAGTATTTT.

V and J are TRBV7-6 and TRBJ2-1; a possible D gene is TRBD2 (6 bases). The CDR3 runs to 15 residues. Germline assignment: CDR1 SGHVS and CDR2 FNYEAQ. V was trimmed by 5 bases and J by 10 bases, leaving 21 bases between them. The CDR3 sequence: CASSQDPGVTREQFF. In DNA, the CDR3 is TGTGCCAGCAGCCAAGATCCGGGGGTGACAAGGGAGCAGTTCTTC.

J is TRBJ1-1 and V is TRBV5-1; D gene uncertain. V was shortened by 0 bases and J by 5 bases, with 11 bases between the two germline ends. The CDR3 extends over 14 amino acids. From germline, CDR1 is SGHRS and CDR2 YFSETQ. The CDR3 protein is CASSLEVLGTEAFF. Here the CDR3 DNA reads TGCGCCAGCAGCTTGGAAGTCCTGGGGACTGAAGCTTTCTTT.

This clonotype was seen ten or more times. The V and J genes are TRBV7-8 and TRBJ2-3; 14 positions match TRBD2. Per germline, CDR1 SGHVS and CDR2 FQNEAQ. V lost 5 bases and J lost 0; bases outside the gene matches: 10. The CDR3 has 19 amino acids. The CDR3 loop reads CASSLGLAGGISSTDTQYF. The DNA of the CDR3 is TGTGCCAGCAGCCTAGGACTAGCGGGGGGTATATCTAGCACAGATACGCAGTATTTT.

The rearrangement links TRBV4-3 to TRBJ1-5; 8 bases line up with TRBD1. CDR1 and CDR2 from the germline V gene are LGHNA and YSLEER. This CDR3 is built from 16 residues. J lost 2 bases, V lost 5 bases, and 8 bases had no gene match. This CDR3 is CASSASPGQGNQPQHF. In nucleotides, the CDR3 is TGCGCCAGCAGCGCCTCACCGGGACAGGGCAATCAGCCCCAGCATTTT.

The sample holds a few counts of this clonotype. The rearrangement joins TRBV15 to TRBJ2-1, with D tentatively TRBD1 or TRBD2 (5 bases each). Per germline, CDR1 LNHNV and CDR2 YYDKDF (reference sequence). This CDR3 is 14 amino acids long. Trimming left V 5 bases short and J 10 bases short, with 18 bases between. For the CDR3, the DNA is TGTGCCACCAGCCCCGAGGGGCGCTGGGAAGAGCAGTTCTTC. Residues: CATSPEGRWEEQFF.

This sequence joins TRBV15 and TRBJ1-4, with D perhaps TRBD1 (6 bases). Germline-derived CDR1 and CDR2 are LNHNV and YYDKDF (reference sequence). The CDR3 runs 16 residues. Trimming pared 3 bases from V and 7 bases from J, leaving 18 bases between. For the CDR3, the DNA is TGTGCCACCAGCAGGGCGAGGGGGGCTAAGAGTGAAAAACTGTTTTTT. Protein product: CATSRARGAKSEKLFF.